This T cell receptor beta chain was documented in a study of T cells after yellow fever vaccination. Study summary: Preparation used SMART-Seq v4 Ultra Low Input for the low-cell-number fractions. General study points: Most primary-vaccination clones recurred post-booster (about 96% CD4, 88% CD8).

With regard to this clonotype: Its antigen is not identified.

MiXCR, applied by TCRdb to the 5' RACE reads, yields one record per CDR3 protein. The sample has 400,000 to 650,000 distinct CDR3 sequences; roughly 22% are singletons. V trimming: 2 bases; J trimming: 3 bases; junction bases outside the gene matches: 16. The V gene's germline CDR1 is MRHNA and CDR2 SNTAGT. The CDR3 consists of 20 residues. The chain has TRBV6-4 and TRBJ2-3, with TRBD2 matching over 11 bases. Sequences were derived from PBMCs, sampled 20 to 25 days after the first yellow fever vaccination. This sequence was found in a man aged 18 to 30 who received the YFV17D yellow fever vaccine. The CDR3 region is CASSDRSWAPTSGVTDTQYF. CDR3 coding DNA: TGTGCCAGCAGTGACCGAAGCTGGGCTCCGACTAGCGGGGTTACAGATACGCAGTATTTT.